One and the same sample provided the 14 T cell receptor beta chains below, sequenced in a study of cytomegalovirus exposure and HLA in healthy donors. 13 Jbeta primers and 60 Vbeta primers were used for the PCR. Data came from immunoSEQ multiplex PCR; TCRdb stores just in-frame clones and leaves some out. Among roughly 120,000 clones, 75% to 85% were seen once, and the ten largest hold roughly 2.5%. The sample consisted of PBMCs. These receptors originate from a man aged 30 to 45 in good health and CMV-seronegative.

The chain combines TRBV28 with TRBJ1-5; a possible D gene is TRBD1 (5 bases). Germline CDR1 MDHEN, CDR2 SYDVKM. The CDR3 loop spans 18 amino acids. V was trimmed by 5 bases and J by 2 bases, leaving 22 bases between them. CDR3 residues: CASSPNFMEGYGNQPQHF. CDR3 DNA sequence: TGTGCCAGCAGTCCGAACTTCATGGAGGGGTACGGCAATCAGCCCCAGCATTTT.

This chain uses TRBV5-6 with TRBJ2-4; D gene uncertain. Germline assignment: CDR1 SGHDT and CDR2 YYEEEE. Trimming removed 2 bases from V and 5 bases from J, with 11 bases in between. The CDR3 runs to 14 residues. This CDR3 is CASSLTDSQNIQYF. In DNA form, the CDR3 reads TGTGCCAGCAGCTTAACGGATAGCCAAAACATTCAGTACTTC.

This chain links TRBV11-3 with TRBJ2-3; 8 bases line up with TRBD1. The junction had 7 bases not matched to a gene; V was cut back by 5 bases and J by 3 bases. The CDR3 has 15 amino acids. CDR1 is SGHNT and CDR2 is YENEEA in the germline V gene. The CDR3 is CASSARTGITDTQYF. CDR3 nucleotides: TGTGCCAGCAGCGCCCGGACAGGGATAACAGATACGCAGTATTTT.

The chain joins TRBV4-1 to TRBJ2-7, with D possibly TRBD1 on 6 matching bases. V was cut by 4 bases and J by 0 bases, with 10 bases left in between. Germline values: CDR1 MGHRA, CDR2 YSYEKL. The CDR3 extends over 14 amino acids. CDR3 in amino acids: CASSRSQGSYEQYF. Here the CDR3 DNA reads TGCGCCAGCAGCCGGTCACAGGGCTCCTACGAGCAGTACTTC.

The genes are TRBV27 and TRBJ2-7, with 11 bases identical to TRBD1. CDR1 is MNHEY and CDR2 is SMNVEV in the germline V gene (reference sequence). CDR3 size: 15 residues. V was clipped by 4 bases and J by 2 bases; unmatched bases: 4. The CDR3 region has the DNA TGTGCCAGCAGTTACACGGGACAGGGGGCCTACGAGCAGTACTTC. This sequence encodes CASSYTGQGAYEQYF.

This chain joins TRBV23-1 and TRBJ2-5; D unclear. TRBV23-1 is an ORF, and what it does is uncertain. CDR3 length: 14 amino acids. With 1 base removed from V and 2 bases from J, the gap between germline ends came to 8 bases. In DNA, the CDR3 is TGCGCCAGCAGTCAATTGGGCCTACAAGAGACCCAGTACTTC. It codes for CASSQLGLQETQYF.

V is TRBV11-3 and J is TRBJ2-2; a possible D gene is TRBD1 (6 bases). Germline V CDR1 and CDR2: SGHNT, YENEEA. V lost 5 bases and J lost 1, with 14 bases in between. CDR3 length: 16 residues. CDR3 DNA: TGTGCCAGCAGCCTCAGTGAGGGACAGAACACCGGGGAGCTGTTTTTT. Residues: CASSLSEGQNTGELFF.

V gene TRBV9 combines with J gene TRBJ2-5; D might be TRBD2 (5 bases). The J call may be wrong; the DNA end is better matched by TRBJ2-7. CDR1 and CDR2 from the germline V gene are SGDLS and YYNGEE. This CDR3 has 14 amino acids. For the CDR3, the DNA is TGTGCCAGCAGCGTAGGGGGAGATGGCTACGAGCAGTACTTC. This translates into CASSVGGDGYEQYF.

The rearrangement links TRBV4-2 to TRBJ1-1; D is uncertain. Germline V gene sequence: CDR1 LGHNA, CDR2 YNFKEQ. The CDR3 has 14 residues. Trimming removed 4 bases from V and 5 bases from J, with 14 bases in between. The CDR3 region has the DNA TGTGCCAGCAGCCCCCGGGAACTGATGACTGAAGCTTTCTTT. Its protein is CASSPRELMTEAFF.

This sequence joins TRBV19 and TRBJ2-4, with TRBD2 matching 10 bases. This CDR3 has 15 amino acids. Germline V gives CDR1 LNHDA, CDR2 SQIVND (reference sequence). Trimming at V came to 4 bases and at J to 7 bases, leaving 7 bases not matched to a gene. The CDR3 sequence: CASSKTRTSGNIQYF. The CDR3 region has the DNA TGTGCCAGTAGTAAAACTCGGACTAGCGGTAACATTCAGTACTTC.

The CDR3 DNA follows: TGTGCCAGCCGCCGGGGTATTGGCGAGACCCAGTACTTC. This gives the protein CASRRGIGETQYF. This chain uses TRBV28 with TRBJ2-5, with D possibly matching TRBD2 (5 bases). CDR1 and CDR2 from the germline V gene are MDHEN and SYDVKM. Trimming took 8 bases from V and 5 from J, leaving 15 bases between them. This CDR3 has 13 residues.

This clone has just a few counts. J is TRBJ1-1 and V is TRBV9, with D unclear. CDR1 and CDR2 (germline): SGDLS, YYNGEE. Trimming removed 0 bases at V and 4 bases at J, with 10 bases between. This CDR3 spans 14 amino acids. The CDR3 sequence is CASSVGWEGTEAFF. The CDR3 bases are TGTGCCAGCAGCGTAGGATGGGAGGGCACTGAAGCTTTCTTT.

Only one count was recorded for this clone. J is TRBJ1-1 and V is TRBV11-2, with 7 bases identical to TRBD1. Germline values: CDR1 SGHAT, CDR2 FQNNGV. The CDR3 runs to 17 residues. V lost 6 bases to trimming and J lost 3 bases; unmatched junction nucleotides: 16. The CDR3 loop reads CASSGDFYRGFDTEAFF. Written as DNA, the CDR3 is TGTGCCAGCAGTGGAGATTTTTACAGGGGTTTTGACACTGAAGCTTTCTTT.

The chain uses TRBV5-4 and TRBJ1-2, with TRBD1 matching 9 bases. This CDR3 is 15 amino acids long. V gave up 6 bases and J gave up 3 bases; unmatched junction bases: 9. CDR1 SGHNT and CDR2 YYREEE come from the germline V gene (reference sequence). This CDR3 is CASTLGWDRDYGYTF. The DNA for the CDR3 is TGTGCCAGCACCCTGGGATGGGACAGGGACTATGGCTACACCTTC.